The source of this TCR beta chain is a study of cytomegalovirus exposure and HLA in healthy donors. This clone was observed a single time. Germline CDR1 is LNHDA and CDR2 is SQIVND (reference sequence). V lost 3 bases and J 6 bases, leaving 16 bases between the germline ends. This CDR3 has 15 residues. Both 60 Vbeta primers and 13 Jbeta primers went into the PCR. The method was immunoSEQ multiplex PCR; TCRdb's version includes in-frame clones alone and lacks a portion of them. There are about 110,000 clones in the sample; around 72% occur only once, and 6.5% to 9% lies in the top ten. This TCR came from a middle-aged woman in good health and CMV-seropositive. The sample taken for sequencing was PBMCs. The chain couples TRBV19 to TRBJ2-3, with D maybe TRBD1 (6 bases). For the CDR3, the DNA is TGTGCCAGTAGTATTGGACAGTCTTTTCTCGATACGCAGTATTTT. Its translation is CASSIGQSFLDTQYF. Full variable domain (rest looked up from reference TRBV19 and TRBJ2-3): DGGITQSPKYLFRKEGQNVTLSCEQNLNHDAMYWYRQDPGQGLRLIYYSQIVNDFQKGDIAEGYSVSREKKESFPLTVTSAQKNPTAFYLCASSIGQSFLDTQYFGPGTRLTVL.